A selection of T cell receptor beta chains follows, all from one sample in a study of T cell repertoires in cytomegalovirus infection. From the reads, TCRdb called clonotypes with MiXCR, one entry per CDR3 protein. The data show 230,000 or so distinct CDR3 sequences, about 38% seen once. Their cognate antigens are unknown. The material was CD8+ T cells from cultured PBMCs, obtained from culture after CMV antigen stimulation. The receptors were gathered from a human donor in good health (CMV status not recorded). Some clones in this sample may be carry-over from other donors' samples. CDR3s include the opening cysteine and the closing phenylalanine or tryptophan. Fields, in order: D gene, clone size, V gene, CDR3 length, J gene, CDR3 protein, CDR3 DNA. D genes are given only for firm matches. Clone size is given for some rows only: seen once, a few or many times, or a class if the clone is expanded.

d_call: TRBD2
clone_size: few
v_call: TRBV27
cdr3_length: 13
j_call: TRBJ2-7
cdr3_aa: CATRASGYYEQYF
cdr3_nt: TGTGCCACCCGCGCTAGCGGTTACTACGAGCAGTACTTC

d_call: TRBD2
clone_size: NA
v_call: TRBV7-4
cdr3_length: 16
j_call: TRBJ2-1
cdr3_aa: CASSPGTSGVNNEQFF
cdr3_nt: TGTGCCAGCAGCCCAGGGACTAGCGGGGTCAACAATGAGCAGTTCTTC

d_call: TRBD1
clone_size: NA
v_call: TRBV11-2
cdr3_length: 15
j_call: TRBJ1-1
cdr3_aa: CASSTRQGKETEAFF
cdr3_nt: TGTGCCAGCAGCACCAGACAGGGGAAGGAAACTGAAGCTTTCTTT

d_call: TRBD1
clone_size: NA
v_call: TRBV4-1
cdr3_length: 16
j_call: TRBJ2-2
cdr3_aa: CASSQTGQGAPGELFF
cdr3_nt: TGCGCCAGCAGCCAAACGGGACAGGGGGCTCCCGGGGAGCTGTTTTTT

d_call: TRBD1
clone_size: NA
v_call: TRBV7-2
cdr3_length: 15
j_call: TRBJ2-5
cdr3_aa: CASSSQQGAAETQYF
cdr3_nt: TGTGCCAGCAGCTCACAGCAGGGGGCAGCGGAGACCCAGTACTTC

d_call: TRBD1
clone_size: NA
v_call: TRBV7-9
cdr3_length: 15
j_call: TRBJ2-7
cdr3_aa: CASSFPDRENYEQYF
cdr3_nt: TGTGCCAGCAGCTTTCCGGACAGGGAGAACTACGAGCAGTACTTC

d_call: NA
clone_size: NA
v_call: TRBV29-1
cdr3_length: 14
j_call: TRBJ1-1
cdr3_aa: CSVENRDTNTEAFF
cdr3_nt: TGCAGCGTTGAAAACCGGGACACGAACACTGAAGCTTTCTTT

d_call: NA
clone_size: NA
v_call: TRBV29-1
cdr3_length: 11
j_call: TRBJ1-2
cdr3_aa: CSVEGSTGYTF
cdr3_nt: TGCAGCGTTGAGGGCAGTACAGGCTACACCTTC

d_call: NA
clone_size: NA
v_call: TRBV7-2
cdr3_length: 13
j_call: TRBJ2-6
cdr3_aa: CARRGSGANVLTF
cdr3_nt: TGTGCCCGCCGGGGATCTGGGGCCAACGTCCTGACTTTC

d_call: TRBD2
clone_size: few
v_call: TRBV28
cdr3_length: 16
j_call: TRBJ2-2
cdr3_aa: CASSPGLAADTGELFF
cdr3_nt: TGTGCCAGCAGTCCCGGACTAGCGGCGGACACCGGGGAGCTGTTTTTT